Each of the 12 T cell receptor beta chains below was sequenced from the same sample in a study of T cell changes during pregnancy in multiple sclerosis. Clones were read by immunoSEQ multiplex PCR, and TCRdb kept only the in-frame ones, dropping some. This table holds roughly 70,000 clones, approximately 94% found once. The material was peripheral blood, obtained in the third trimester of pregnancy. These receptor sequences come from a female donor with multiple sclerosis, enrolled in a pregnancy study.

The V gene is TRBV6-6, the J gene TRBJ2-7, with 8 bases that match TRBD1. The CDR3 sequence is 14 residues long. The V segment lost 6 bases and the J segment 1 base; nucleotides outside the gene matches: 5. Per germline, CDR1 MNHNY and CDR2 SVGAGI (reference sequence). The DNA of the CDR3 is TGTGCCAGCAGGACAGGGGAGTCTTCCTACGAGCAGTACTTC. This encodes CASRTGESSYEQYF.

This rearrangement joins TRBV5-1 to TRBJ2-1; TRBD2 agrees at 7 bases. The germline V gene has CDR1 SGHRS and CDR2 YFSETQ. The CDR3 runs to 15 residues. Germline trimming cut 0 bases from V and 6 bases from J; bases unmatched to any gene: 6. CDR3 sequence reads: CASSLVSSGPNEQFF. In DNA, the CDR3 is TGCGCCAGCAGCTTGGTCTCTAGCGGACCCAATGAGCAGTTCTTC. The variable domain in full, completed from reference TRBV5-1 and TRBJ2-1, reads KAGVTQTPRYLIKTRGQQVTLSCSPISGHRSVSWYQQTPGQGLQFLFEYFSETQRNKGNFPGRFSGRQFSNSRSEMNVSTLELGDSALYLCASSLVSSGPNEQFFGPGTRLTVL.

The J gene is TRBJ2-1, the V gene TRBV7-4; a possible D gene is TRBD2 (6 bases). The germline CDR1 and CDR2 sequences are SGHVT and SQSDAQ. Deletions cut 5 bases from V and 8 bases from J, with 19 bases between. This CDR3 is built from 15 residues. The CDR3 reads CASSPRDFRVDEQFF. CDR3 in DNA: TGTGCCAGCAGCCCTCGGGACTTTCGGGTCGATGAGCAGTTCTTC.

This clone has a single count. The chain joins TRBV30 to TRBJ2-3, with D possibly being TRBD2 (7 bases). With 3 bases removed from V and 2 bases from J, the gap between germline ends came to 9 bases. Germline CDR1 GTSNPN, CDR2 SVGIG (reference sequence). The CDR3 is 13 amino acids. CDR3 sequence (DNA): TGTGCCTGGAGCGGGGGGCCCACAGATACGCAGTATTTT. Protein product: CAWSGGPTDTQYF.

This clone was detected only once. This chain uses TRBV7-9 with TRBJ2-7, with TRBD1 identical over 7 bases. Trimming at V came to 5 bases and at J to 1 base, leaving 5 bases not matched to a gene. Looked up from germline, CDR1 is SEHNR and CDR2 is FQNEAQ (reference sequence). This CDR3 spans 14 amino acids. In DNA form, the CDR3 reads TGTGCCAGCAGCCCACAGGGGAGTTCCTACGAGCAGTACTTC. This translates into CASSPQGSSYEQYF.

The V and J genes are TRBV2 and TRBJ2-5; TRBD2 matches 10 bases. After removal of 7 bases from V and 5 bases from J, the junction contained 7 bases not matched to a gene. Germline V gene lookup returns CDR1 SNHLY and CDR2 FYNNEI. The length of the CDR3 is 14 residues. For the CDR3, the DNA is TGTGCCAGCACCGTAGCGGGAGGCGGTGAGACCCAGTACTTC. Translated: CASTVAGGGETQYF. The variable domain in full, completed from reference TRBV2 and TRBJ2-5, reads EPEVTQTPSHQVTQMGQEVILRCVPISNHLYFYWYRQILGQKVEFLVSFYNNEISEKSEIFDDQFSVERPDGSNFTLKIRSTKLEDSAMYFCASTVAGGGETQYFGPGTRLLVL.

This clone was detected only once. The chain employs TRBV4-1 and TRBJ2-7, with TRBD2 as a possible D gene (5 bases). Trimming shortened V by 0 bases and J by 1 base, and 10 bases separated the two germline ends. Germline V gene sequence: CDR1 MGHRA, CDR2 YSYEKL. This CDR3 spans 15 amino acids. The CDR3: CASSQEVARSYEQYF. As DNA, the CDR3 is TGCGCCAGCAGCCAAGAAGTAGCGAGATCCTACGAGCAGTACTTC.

The chain links TRBV5-1 to TRBJ2-3; tentative D call: TRBD2 (8 bases). This CDR3 has 16 amino acids. V lost 5 bases, J lost 4 bases, and 20 bases lay in between. CDR1 is SGHRS, CDR2 YFSETQ, per germline. The CDR3 reads CASSLFSGTDADTQYF. The CDR3 nucleotides read TGCGCCAGCAGTTTGTTTAGCGGGACAGACGCAGATACGCAGTATTTT.

The chain couples TRBV7-2 to TRBJ1-3, with 7 nucleotides matching TRBD1. Per the germline V gene, CDR1 is SGHTA and CDR2 is FQGNSA. Germline trimming cut 4 bases from V and 2 bases from J; bases unmatched to any gene: 2. The CDR3 has 14 amino acids. CDR3 DNA: TGTGCCAGCAGCTCAGGGACAGCTGGAAACACCATATATTTT. It specifies CASSSGTAGNTIYF.

The V and J genes are TRBV4-2 and TRBJ2-3; tentative D call: TRBD2 (5 bases). This CDR3 comprises 14 residues. The V end was cut by 0 bases, the J end by 5 bases, with 9 bases between. Germline V gene lookup returns CDR1 LGHNA and CDR2 YNFKEQ. Here the CDR3 reads CASSQDTRGDTQYF. The CDR3 region has the DNA TGTGCCAGCAGCCAAGATACCCGGGGAGATACGCAGTATTTT.

The genes are TRBV19 and TRBJ1-4, with a tentative D call TRBD1 (6 bases). Germline V gene lookup returns CDR1 LNHDA and CDR2 SQIVND (reference sequence). The CDR3 spans 14 residues. The ends were cut back, 8 bases at V and 0 bases at J, with 10 bases in the middle. The CDR3 sequence: CASQGIATNEKLFF. The CDR3 bases are TGTGCCAGTCAGGGGATTGCAACTAATGAAAAACTGTTTTTT.

The V and J genes are TRBV5-4 and TRBJ2-1; 10 bases match TRBD2. The CDR3 is 16 residues long. The V and J ends lost 3 bases and 1 base, in that order; junction bases with no gene match: 4. CDR1 and CDR2 (germline): SGHNT, YYREEE (reference sequence). The DNA of the CDR3 is TGTGCCAGCAGCTCAGGACTAGCGGCATCCTACAATGAGCAGTTCTTC. This codes for CASSSGLAASYNEQFF. Full variable domain (remainder filled in from reference TRBV5-4 and TRBJ2-1): ETGVTQSPTHLIKTRGQQVTLRCSSQSGHNTVSWYQQALGQGPQFIFQYYREEENGRGNFPPRFSGLQFPNYSSELNVNALELDDSALYLCASSSGLAASYNEQFFGPGTRLTVL.